Here is one T cell receptor (beta chain) with its context. Its antigen is currently unknown. This sample is drawn from a study of T-cell memory formation after mild COVID-19. Study-wide context: TCR clustering was largely donor specific.

MiXCR, applied by TCRdb to the 5' RACE reads, yields one record per CDR3 protein. The profile shows 400,000 to 500,000 distinct CDR3 sequences, about 20% of them singletons. Trimming cost V 1 base and J 5 bases, with 11 bases left between them. There are 14 residues in the CDR3. Germline V gene lookup returns CDR1 SEHNR and CDR2 FQNEAQ (reference sequence). General study results and limits: From day 15 to 85, contracting clones were balanced between CD4 and CD8, whereas later expanders leaned toward CD4+.

This sequence joins TRBV7-9 and TRBJ2-5; possible D gene TRBD2, 5 bases. The origin of this receptor is an adult woman who had mild COVID-19 (a few samples of this study predate the infection). Cell type and time point are not known. Sequenced material: PBMCs or a T cell subset sorted from them (not recorded which). The CDR3 is CASSLEALAETQYF. For the CDR3, the DNA is TGTGCCAGCAGCTTAGAAGCTTTAGCGGAGACCCAGTACTTC.